The clone carrying this T cell receptor (beta chain) turned up a few times. What it binds is unknown. Donors consisted of healthy bone marrow donors. The data were taken from a study of cytomegalovirus exposure and HLA in healthy donors. Study overall: About 85 million unique TCR sequences came from HLA-typed donors in an early release.

Findings and caveats of the study: Overall, approximately 150 TCR beta chains were annotated as cytomegalovirus-associated. Among CMV-associated TCR beta chains, most appeared HLA-restricted in a later analysis.

V gave up 1 base and J gave up 6 bases; unmatched junction bases: 4. From germline, CDR1 is SGHRS and CDR2 YFSETQ. This CDR3 has 15 residues. The study ran its PCR with 60 Vbeta and 13 Jbeta primers. Method: immunoSEQ multiplex PCR; TCRdb's copy keeps in-frame clones and lacks some. The table includes some 130,000 clones, 75% to 85% detected once. The receptor was derived from a man between 18 and 29 years old in good health and CMV-seronegative. The sample comprised PBMCs. This chain uses TRBV5-1 with TRBJ2-1; 10 bases are shared with TRBD2. The CDR3 DNA follows: TGCGCCAGCAGCTTGTTTTCTAGCGGGGGCAATGAGCAGTTCTTC. It specifies CASSLFSSGGNEQFF.